This T cell receptor (beta chain) was sequenced for a study of blood T cell repertoires in COVID-19. The overall study: In each case, the material was cDNA or gDNA derived from T cells, B-cell-depleted T cells, or PBMCs.

Measured with immunoSEQ multiplex PCR; TCRdb has only the in-frame clones, and not every one. The sample lists about 340,000 clones, 91% occurring once. The source is a woman aged 18-29 years who had recovered from COVID-19. Sequencing used peripheral blood.

CDR3 sequence (DNA): TGTGCCAGCAGTGAACGAGGCGGGAGTGTCGAGACCCAGTACTTC. Translating it yields CASSERGGSVETQYF. The genes are TRBV25-1 and TRBJ2-5, with 7 bases identical to TRBD2. Germline CDR1 is MGHDK and CDR2 is SYGVNS. The CDR3 is 15 amino acids. J was trimmed by 5 bases and V by 2 bases; bases with no gene match: 8.